These T cell receptor beta chains were read from a single sample in a study of STAT5B mutations in CD4+ large granular lymphocyte leukemia. Sequenced by immunoSEQ multiplex PCR; TCRdb stores in-frame clones only, minus some. This table has tens of thousands of clones, 75% appearing once. Sequenced input: CD4+ T cells from blood buffy coats. The receptors here all came from a human donor in good health. Each CDR3 is given with its conserved first and last residue. Fields, in order: CDR3 protein, V gene.

CDR3aa: CASSYSTSGGPQHF
v_gene: TRBV6-5

CDR3aa: CASSLGGSNQPQHF
v_gene: TRBV14

CDR3aa: CASSPLDRGGGYTF
v_gene: TRBV9

CDR3aa: CASTQSGRAHNEQFF
v_gene: TRBV27

CDR3aa: CASSESIGQTSGSSYNEQFF
v_gene: TRBV10-2

CDR3aa: CASSYSMGNTEAFF
v_gene: TRBV6-6

CDR3aa: CASSLEVGRAPYYEQYF
v_gene: TRBV7-8

CDR3aa: CASSKHSGGQETQYF
v_gene: TRBV2

CDR3aa: CASRFSGATYEQYF
v_gene: TRBV5-4

CDR3aa: CASSPPGTAFAF
v_gene: TRBV7-2

CDR3aa: CASSETLQSHYGYTF
v_gene: TRBV6-1

CDR3aa: CASSLGILEGEGYTF
v_gene: TRBV7-9

CDR3aa: CASSSEPGTAVGDTF
v_gene: TRBV5-1

CDR3aa: CASSQETGSATSTDTQYF
v_gene: TRBV4-2

CDR3aa: CASSEWKRGTANKRRGDEQFF
v_gene: TRBV6-1

CDR3aa: CASSNREDTQYF
v_gene: TRBV28

CDR3aa: CASSHGSGANVLTF
v_gene: TRBV5-1

CDR3aa: CASSIDSSGSGYEQFF
v_gene: TRBV19

CDR3aa: CASSQRSGTAGSGELFF
v_gene: TRBV14

CDR3aa: CASSSNINTDTQYF
v_gene: TRBV11-2

CDR3aa: CASSLFVGVGFGDEQYF
v_gene: TRBV27

CDR3aa: CASSTLDRGETDTQYF
v_gene: TRBV5-1

CDR3aa: CASSLASGTNEQFF
v_gene: TRBV5-1

CDR3aa: CASSVSSGTDTQYF
v_gene: TRBV9

CDR3aa: CASSANGPEAFF
v_gene: TRBV6-5

CDR3aa: CASLLAETQYF
v_gene: TRBV5-8

CDR3aa: CSVGSHGGETQYF
v_gene: TRBV29-1

CDR3aa: CASSEGGRPEAKLFF
v_gene: TRBV25-1

CDR3aa: CASMHGGSSYNEQFF
v_gene: TRBV5-4

CDR3aa: CASNTGVGVWDEQYF
v_gene: TRBV5-1

CDR3aa: CASSRDRDFVGDEKLFF
v_gene: TRBV19

CDR3aa: CAIKSYSSGYTF
v_gene: TRBV6-5

CDR3aa: CSAKSWDEQFF
v_gene: TRBV20-1

CDR3aa: CASSLSTAGHQETQYF
v_gene: TRBV7-9

CDR3aa: CASRPQGFDYGYTF
v_gene: TRBV2

CDR3aa: CASSQTRTSYNEQFF
v_gene: TRBV5-4

CDR3aa: CASSLDSGGYQPQHF
v_gene: TRBV5-5

CDR3aa: CASSPTGTYEQYF
v_gene: TRBV5-1

CDR3aa: CASKDFSSGANVLTF
v_gene: TRBV6-1